This is a list of T cell receptor beta chains from one sample in a study of naive and memory T cell subsets. A single record per CDR3 protein comes from TCRdb applying MiXCR to the UMI-ligation and nested PCR reads. Among approximately 20,000 distinct CDR3 sequences listed, over 7% were seen once. The sample comprised central memory CD8+ T cells from blood. The receptor source for this set is a human donor in good health. Each CDR3 is given with its conserved first and last residue. A D gene is named only where the DNA matches it firmly. Only some rows state a clone size, as once, few, many or a class for expanded clones.

v_call	clone_size	j_call	d_call	cdr3_aa	cdr3_nt
TRBV25-1	NA	TRBJ1-2	NA	CASSEFSGKGGYTF	TGTGCCAGCAGTGAATTTTCAGGGAAAGGGGGCTACACCTTC
TRBV7-2	NA	TRBJ1-2	NA	CASSLVSGDPMNYGYTF	TGTGCCAGCAGCTTAGTGTCAGGAGACCCTATGAACTATGGCTACACCTTC
TRBV7-8	many	TRBJ1-2	NA	CASSPRDLPSYYGYTF	TGTGCCAGCAGCCCTCGGGACCTCCCGTCCTACTATGGCTACACCTTC
TRBV20-1	many	TRBJ2-5	TRBD2	CSARSGLAGVGQETQYF	TGCAGTGCTAGGTCTGGACTAGCGGGAGTTGGGCAAGAGACCCAGTACTTC
TRBV12-3/TRBV12-4	few	TRBJ1-5	NA	CASSFGRYQPQHF	TGTGCCAGCAGTTTCGGCAGGTATCAGCCCCAGCATTTT
TRBV9	NA	TRBJ1-5	TRBD1	CASPTITDRGKTSNQPQHF	TGTGCCAGCCCCACAATTACCGACAGGGGAAAAACGTCTAATCAGCCCCAGCATTTT
TRBV29-1	many	TRBJ2-2	TRBD1	CSVEGQGGELFF	TGCAGCGTTGAGGGACAGGGAGGGGAGCTGTTTTTT
TRBV4-3	large	TRBJ2-1	TRBD1	CASSQESGTGGYEQFF	TGCGCCAGCAGCCAAGAATCCGGGACAGGGGGGTATGAGCAGTTCTTC
TRBV10-3	NA	TRBJ1-2	NA	CAISESIGDGYTF	TGTGCCATCAGTGAGTCTATAGGGGATGGCTACACCTTC
TRBV20-1	few	TRBJ2-2	TRBD2	CSARDMGTSLGGELFF	TGCAGTGCTAGAGATATGGGGACTAGCTTGGGCGGGGAGCTGTTTTTT
TRBV28	many	TRBJ1-1	TRBD1	CASSDPGGTEAFF	TGTGCCAGCAGTGATCCAGGGGGGACTGAAGCTTTCTTT
TRBV28	many	TRBJ2-6	TRBD1	CASSDRGPGANVLTF	TGTGCCAGCAGCGACAGGGGGCCCGGGGCCAACGTCCTGACTTTC
TRBV4-1	NA	TRBJ2-1	TRBD2	CASSQVDGGRGSEQFF	TGCGCCAGCAGCCAAGTTGATGGCGGGAGGGGGAGTGAGCAGTTCTTC
TRBV6-1	few	TRBJ2-6	NA	CASTPDGSSGANVLTF	TGTGCCAGCACCCCCGACGGGAGCTCTGGGGCCAACGTCCTGACTTTC
TRBV7-6	few	TRBJ2-1	NA	CASTPGGGANNEQFF	TGTGCCAGCACCCCAGGGGGGGGCGCAAACAATGAGCAGTTCTTC
TRBV7-8	few	TRBJ1-1	NA	CASSLAEGLTEAFF	TGTGCCAGCAGCTTAGCGGAGGGACTGACTGAAGCTTTCTTT
TRBV12-3/TRBV12-4	few	TRBJ2-2	NA	CASATYLNTGELFF	TGTGCCAGCGCTACCTATCTAAACACCGGGGAGCTGTTTTTT
TRBV7-9	NA	TRBJ2-3	NA	CASSFTFTDTQYF	TGTGCCAGCAGCTTCACTTTCACAGATACGCAGTATTTT
TRBV7-8	medium-sized	TRBJ2-7	TRBD2	CASSLGGGSSYEQYF	TGTGCCAGCAGCTTAGGTGGCGGGAGCTCCTACGAGCAGTACTTC
TRBV12-3/TRBV12-4	NA	TRBJ2-2	NA	CASSNFRLNTGELFF	TGTGCCAGCAGCAATTTTAGACTGAACACCGGGGAGCTGTTTTTT
TRBV15	NA	TRBJ2-7	TRBD1	CATSRDRWGQGAKKENYEQYF	TGTGCCACCAGCAGAGATCGGTGGGGACAGGGGGCGAAGAAGGAAAACTACGAGCAGTACTTC
TRBV7-9	many	TRBJ2-6	NA	CASSLVRSGANVLTF	TGTGCCAGCAGCTTAGTTCGCTCTGGGGCCAACGTCCTGACTTTC
TRBV9	few	TRBJ2-3	NA	CASSSVTRTDTQYF	TGTGCCAGCAGCTCAGTGACTCGCACAGATACGCAGTATTTT
TRBV19	NA	TRBJ2-7	NA	CASSPGPPRGAYEQYF	TGTGCCAGTTCACCCGGCCCCCCCCGCGGAGCCTACGAGCAGTACTTC
TRBV9	many	TRBJ1-1	NA	CASSVGIMNTEAFF	TGTGCCAGCAGCGTAGGAATAATGAACACTGAAGCTTTCTTT
TRBV20-1	many	TRBJ1-5	TRBD1	CSGVGTGDFQPQHF	TGCAGTGGGGTGGGGACAGGGGACTTTCAGCCCCAGCATTTT
TRBV29-1	many	TRBJ1-5	TRBD1	CSVEEGQGGSQPQHF	TGCAGCGTTGAAGAAGGGCAGGGGGGGAGTCAGCCCCAGCATTTT
TRBV6-2/TRBV6-3	few	TRBJ2-1	TRBD2	CASSPGLAGDYNEQFF	TGTGCCAGCAGCCCCGGACTAGCGGGAGATTACAATGAGCAGTTCTTC
TRBV29-1	many	TRBJ2-7	TRBD2	CSALGEGSSYEQYF	TGCAGCGCCCTGGGGGAGGGAAGCTCCTACGAGCAGTACTTC
TRBV7-2	few	TRBJ1-5	NA	CASSLVVQDGLPQHF	TGTGCCAGCAGCTTAGTTGTGCAGGATGGACTCCCCCAGCATTTT
TRBV9	many	TRBJ1-3	NA	CASGTDGHTIYF	TGTGCCAGCGGCACTGACGGGCACACCATATATTTT
TRBV10-1	many	TRBJ2-1	NA	CATSRDFRGNEQFF	TGCGCCACCTCGAGAGACTTCAGGGGCAATGAGCAGTTCTTC
TRBV19	NA	TRBJ2-1	NA	CASSTYSVNEQFF	TGTGCCAGTAGTACCTATAGCGTCAATGAGCAGTTCTTC
TRBV6-6	many	TRBJ1-2	NA	CASILVDRNYGYTF	TGTGCCAGCATTCTAGTAGACCGTAACTATGGCTACACCTTC
TRBV20-1	NA	TRBJ2-1	TRBD1	CSASEGQEYNEQFF	TGCAGTGCTAGTGAGGGACAGGAGTACAATGAGCAGTTCTTC
TRBV4-1	medium-sized	TRBJ2-1	TRBD2	CASSQDLASGGDNEQFF	TGCGCCAGCAGCCAAGATTTGGCTAGCGGGGGGGACAATGAGCAGTTCTTC
TRBV9	NA	TRBJ2-1	NA	CASSDRYNEQFF	TGTGCCAGCAGCGACAGATACAATGAGCAGTTCTTC
TRBV24-1	NA	TRBJ2-7	NA	CATSDSGTYPEQYF	TGTGCCACCAGTGATAGTGGCACCTATCCCGAGCAGTACTTC
TRBV6-6	many	TRBJ2-7	TRBD2	CASSSSGSASGEQYF	TGTGCCAGCAGTTCTAGCGGGAGCGCCTCCGGCGAGCAGTACTTC
TRBV7-8	NA	TRBJ2-2	TRBD2	CASSLRAGASGELFF	TGTGCCAGCAGCTTGCGGGCGGGAGCTTCCGGGGAGCTGTTTTTT
TRBV2	few	TRBJ2-1	NA	CASSDQHSGYNEQFF	TGTGCCAGCAGTGATCAGCATTCGGGCTACAATGAGCAGTTCTTC
TRBV7-6	many	TRBJ1-1	NA	CASSQMDLAEAFF	TGTGCCAGCAGCCAAATGGACCTCGCTGAAGCTTTCTTT
TRBV19	few	TRBJ2-1	NA	CASSVASSYNEQFF	TGTGCCAGTTCCGTCGCCAGCTCCTACAATGAGCAGTTCTTC
TRBV7-6	few	TRBJ2-7	TRBD2	CASSRPGLEYEQYF	TGTGCCAGCAGTCGCCCGGGACTAGAGTACGAGCAGTACTTC
TRBV4-2	many	TRBJ2-5	NA	CASSQDLAGVLYF	TGTGCCAGCAGCCAAGATCTGGCCGGGGTATTATACTTC
TRBV4-3	many	TRBJ1-3	NA	CASSQVGRRNTIYF	TGCGCCAGCAGCCAAGTAGGGCGGAGAAACACCATATATTTT
TRBV6-4	many	TRBJ2-3	NA	CASSGVGGTDTQYF	TGTGCCAGCAGTGGGGTCGGAGGCACAGATACGCAGTATTTT
TRBV28	NA	TRBJ1-1	NA	CASTLPGGTEAFF	TGTGCCAGCACCTTACCCGGAGGCACTGAAGCTTTCTTT
TRBV6-1	NA	TRBJ2-1	NA	CASSPAWAFNEQFF	TGTGCCAGCAGCCCGGCATGGGCCTTTAATGAGCAGTTCTTC
TRBV6-5	NA	TRBJ2-3	NA	CASNRDGASPNTQYF	TGTGCCAGCAACCGGGACGGAGCATCCCCAAATACGCAGTATTTT